These 32 T cell receptor beta chains were all obtained from the same sample, sequenced in a study of cytomegalovirus exposure and HLA in healthy donors. The PCR ran on 60 Vbeta and 13 Jbeta primers. Generated by immunoSEQ multiplex PCR, the TCRdb table keeps only in-frame clones and is missing some. The table shows just over 150,000 clones, with around four fifths occurring only once. Sequencing was performed on PBMCs. All receptors come from a woman aged 30 to 39 in good health and CMV-seronegative.

This chain links TRBV6-1 with TRBJ2-3; 9 bases match TRBD2. This CDR3 spans 14 amino acids. V shed 8 bases and J 3 bases; nucleotides not matched to a gene: 6. Germline V lookup: CDR1 MNHNS, CDR2 SASEGT. This CDR3 reads CASGRGGLTDTQYF. The DNA of the CDR3 is TGTGCCAGCGGGCGGGGGGGTCTGACAGATACGCAGTATTTT.

The rearrangement joins TRBV2 to TRBJ1-5; D remains unclear. CDR1 SNHLY and CDR2 FYNNEI come from the germline V gene. Deletions cut 3 bases from V and 0 bases from J, with 9 bases between. The CDR3 sequence is 15 residues long. DNA for the CDR3: TGTGCCAGCAGTGAGGAGAGTTCTAGCAATCAGCCCCAGCATTTT. Amino acids: CASSEESSSNQPQHF.

The V gene is TRBV27, the J gene TRBJ1-1, with D hard to call. This CDR3 comprises 13 residues. Trimming removed 5 bases from V and 1 base from J, with 8 bases in between. Germline CDR1 reads MNHEY; CDR2 reads SMNVEV (reference sequence). CDR3 in amino acids: CASSLKPNTEAFF. In DNA form, the CDR3 reads TGTGCCAGCAGTCTCAAGCCGAACACTGAAGCTTTCTTT.

This chain connects TRBV30 to TRBJ2-7; no clear D. Looked up from germline, CDR1 is GTSNPN and CDR2 is SVGIG (reference sequence). Trimming removed 6 bases at V and 0 bases at J, with 6 bases between. This CDR3 contains 11 residues. CDR3 bases: TGTGCCTGCCTAAGCTCCTACGAGCAGTACTTC. Its protein product is CACLSSYEQYF. The full variable domain, its missing parts supplied by reference TRBV30 and TRBJ2-7, is SQTIHQWPATLVQPVGSPLSLECTVEGTSNPNLYWYRQAAGRGLQLLFYSVGIGQISSEVPQNLSASRPQDRQFILSSKKLLLSDSGFYLCACLSSYEQYFGPGTRLTVT.

Turning to this clone: One end of the junction fails to match germline, which may point to a read error. The CDR3 here is CAISSGTGEGPQHF. The CDR3 DNA reads TGTGCCATCAGTTCCGGGACAGGCGAGGGGCCCCAGCATTTT. The chain carries TRBV6-1 and TRBJ1-5; 8 bases are shared with TRBD1. The CDR3 extends over 14 amino acids. Germline V gives CDR1 MNHNS, CDR2 SASEGT.

Remarks on this clone: The junction does not match germline at one end; this may be a read error. The rearrangement uses TRBV6-4 and TRBJ1-2, with 10 bases aligning to TRBD1. This CDR3 contains 14 residues. CDR1 and CDR2 (germline): MRHNA, SNTAGT. The CDR3 region has the DNA TGTGCCCGCAGACCGGGACAGGGGCACTATGGCTACACCTTC. Translation gives CARRPGQGHYGYTF.

The chain employs TRBV11-2 and TRBJ1-6; 7 bases align to TRBD1. The germline V gene encodes CDR1 SGHAT and CDR2 FQNNGV. V gave up 3 bases and J gave up 9 bases; unmatched junction bases: 11. The CDR3 totals 16 residues. In DNA, the CDR3 is TGTGCCAGCAGCTTTGGACGACAGGGCCAGCCTTCACCCCTCCACTTT. Its protein product is CASSFGRQGQPSPLHF.

The J gene is TRBJ1-1, the V gene TRBV6-6; possible D gene TRBD1, 6 bases. Germline CDR1 is MNHNY and CDR2 is SVGAGI (reference sequence). The CDR3 is 15 amino acids. V was trimmed by 6 bases and J by 0 bases, leaving 14 bases between them. In DNA form, the CDR3 reads TGTGCCAGCAGGGTTCCGGGACACTTGAACACTGAAGCTTTCTTT. As protein: CASRVPGHLNTEAFF.

This clone occurred a few times. The chain couples TRBV14 to TRBJ1-5; D gene uncertain. The germline V gene has CDR1 SGHDN and CDR2 FVKESK. V was trimmed by 0 bases and J by 7 bases, leaving 13 bases between them. CDR3 length: 15 amino acids. DNA for the CDR3: TGTGCCAGCAGCCAAGATGCCGGGATAGGGCAGCCCCAGCATTTT. Protein: CASSQDAGIGQPQHF. The full variable domain, completed using reference TRBV14 and TRBJ1-5, is EAGVTQFPSHSVIEKGQTVTLRCDPISGHDNLYWYRRVMGKEIKFLLHFVKESKQDESGMPNNRFLAERTGGTYSTLKVQPAELEDSGVYFCASSQDAGIGQPQHFGDGTRLSIL.

The chain is built from TRBV7-2 and TRBJ1-3; 10 nucleotides match TRBD1. The length of the CDR3 is 16 residues. V lost 0 bases and J lost 3; bases outside the gene matches: 2. CDR1 is SGHTA and CDR2 is FQGNSA in the germline V gene. The CDR3 loop reads CASSLAGTGDGNTIYF. The CDR3 DNA follows: TGTGCCAGCAGCTTAGCCGGGACAGGGGATGGAAACACCATATATTTT.

This chain joins TRBV10-3 and TRBJ1-1, with 7 bases that match TRBD1. CDR3 length equals 13 residues. Trimming removed 4 bases from V and 5 bases from J; junction bases left unmatched: 4. The V gene's germline CDR1 is ENHRY and CDR2 SYGVKD. The CDR3: CAISVETGTEAFF. The CDR3 region has the DNA TGTGCCATCAGTGTAGAGACAGGGACTGAAGCTTTCTTT.

Comment on this clone: The junction does not match germline at one end; this may be a read error. V is TRBV5-1 and J is TRBJ2-7, with D possibly matching TRBD1 (5 bases). The CDR3 is 14 residues long. Germline CDR1 reads SGHRS; CDR2 reads YFSETQ. The CDR3 DNA follows: TGCGCCAGCAGTTTCCAGGGCCCTAAGTACGGGCAGTACTTC. This sequence encodes CASSFQGPKYGQYF.

This clone was recorded a few times. This chain's CDR3 is CASSEGQNYGYTF. The CDR3 region has the DNA TGTGCCAGCAGCGAGGGACAGAACTATGGCTACACCTTC. The rearrangement uses TRBV6-6 and TRBJ1-2, with 7 bases identical to TRBD1. Germline V gene sequence: CDR1 MNHNY, CDR2 SVGAGI (reference sequence). Unmatched junction bases numbered 3, after V lost 6 bases and J lost 2 bases. This CDR3 has 13 amino acids.

The sample holds a few counts of this clone. An end of the junction differs from the germline gene, which may be a read error. V is TRBV7-2 and J is TRBJ2-4; 9 bases are shared with TRBD1. This CDR3 spans 17 amino acids. Germline loops: CDR1 SGHTA, CDR2 FQGNSA. The CDR3: CASSLATGGVTKNSQYF. The DNA of the CDR3 is TGTGCCAGCAGCTTAGCAACAGGGGGCGTTACCAAAAACAGTCAGTACTTC.

The chain carries TRBV30 and TRBJ2-7; the D gene is possibly TRBD1 (6 bases). The V gene's germline CDR1 is GTSNPN and CDR2 SVGIG (reference sequence). This CDR3 has 12 residues. Trimming cost V 5 bases and J 4 bases, with 12 bases left between them. The CDR3 loop is CAWELQGYEQYF. The CDR3 DNA sequence: TGTGCCTGGGAGCTCCAGGGGTACGAGCAGTACTTC.

The rearrangement joins TRBV5-1 to TRBJ2-6, with a tentative D call TRBD1 (5 bases). The CDR3 length is 14 residues. Germline assignment: CDR1 SGHRS and CDR2 YFSETQ. Trimming pared 4 bases from V and 2 bases from J, leaving 7 bases between. CDR3 DNA sequence: TGCGCCAGCAGCCCAGGGACTGGGGCCAACGTCCTGACTTTC. Translating it yields CASSPGTGANVLTF. The whole variable domain, filled in from reference TRBV5-1 and TRBJ2-6, reads KAGVTQTPRYLIKTRGQQVTLSCSPISGHRSVSWYQQTPGQGLQFLFEYFSETQRNKGNFPGRFSGRQFSNSRSEMNVSTLELGDSALYLCASSPGTGANVLTFGAGSRLTVL.

The chain employs TRBV5-4 and TRBJ1-2; TRBD1 agrees at 9 bases. Trimming removed 4 bases from V and 6 bases from J; junction bases left unmatched: 4. In germline, CDR1 is SGHNT, CDR2 YYREEE (reference sequence). This CDR3 has 13 amino acids. CDR3 coding DNA: TGTGCCAGCAGCCTGACAGGGGGAAATGGCTACACCTTC. Translation: CASSLTGGNGYTF.

The chain is built from TRBV5-1 and TRBJ2-3; D remains ambiguous. The CDR3 length is 16 residues. Germline lookup yields CDR1 SGHRS and CDR2 YFSETQ. V dropped 0 bases and J dropped 0 bases, with 11 bases sitting between them. The CDR3 loop is CASSLGVTTSTDTQYF. Written as DNA, the CDR3 is TGCGCCAGCAGCTTGGGCGTCACCACTAGCACAGATACGCAGTATTTT.

The CDR3 sequence: CASSLDRGNSPLHF. The CDR3 bases are TGTGCCAGCAGCCTTGACAGGGGTAACTCACCCCTCCACTTT. This chain connects TRBV14 to TRBJ1-6; 8 nucleotides line up with TRBD1. V dropped 4 bases and J dropped 10; count of bases not matched to a gene: 6. The V gene's germline CDR1 is SGHDN and CDR2 FVKESK. The length of the CDR3 is 14 residues.

This clone showed up just once. The gene calls are TRBV5-6 and TRBJ1-2, with a possible D match to TRBD1 (5 bases). CDR3 length: 13 amino acids. Between the trimmed V and J ends, which lost 0 bases and 5 bases, there was a span of 8 bases. Germline CDR1 reads SGHDT; CDR2 reads YYEEEE. This CDR3 is CASSLGTLYGYTF. In DNA form, the CDR3 reads TGTGCCAGCAGCTTGGGGACACTTTATGGCTACACCTTC. The whole variable domain, remainder taken from reference TRBV5-6 and TRBJ1-2, is DAGVTQSPTHLIKTRGQQVTLRCSPKSGHDTVSWYQQALGQGPQFIFQYYEEEERQRGNFPDRFSGHQFPNYSSELNVNALLLGDSALYLCASSLGTLYGYTFGSGTRLTVV.

This clone has just a few counts. V usage is TRBV28 and J usage is TRBJ1-2; D gene ambiguous. V was shortened by 6 bases and J by 7 bases, with 24 bases between the two germline ends. The CDR3 length is 16 residues. Per the germline V gene, CDR1 is MDHEN and CDR2 is SYDVKM. In nucleotides, the CDR3 is TGTGCCAGCAGGGGAGGCGGACCCCAGAGGCCAGGTGGCTACACCTTC. It codes for CASRGGGPQRPGGYTF.

V and J are TRBV27 and TRBJ2-7, with 9 bases fitting TRBD1. This CDR3 comprises 12 residues. V dropped 8 bases and J dropped 6; count of bases not matched to a gene: 5. CDR1 and CDR2 from the germline V gene are MNHEY and SMNVEV (reference sequence). CDR3 in DNA: TGTGCCAGCCGGGACAGGGCGCGCGAGCAGTACTTC. It translates to CASRDRAREQYF.

J is TRBJ1-1 and V is TRBV5-4, with D uncertain. The germline CDR1 and CDR2 sequences are SGHNT and YYREEE (reference sequence). The V end lost 3 bases, the J end lost 3 bases, and 9 bases lay between the germline ends. CDR3 length equals 13 residues. The CDR3 sequence is CASSYNSYTEAFF. CDR3 DNA sequence: TGTGCCAGCAGCTATAACAGCTACACTGAAGCTTTCTTT.

J is TRBJ2-1 and V is TRBV5-1; 8 positions agree with TRBD2. The CDR3 has 17 amino acids. CDR1 is SGHRS and CDR2 is YFSETQ in the germline V gene. The J segment lost 0 bases and the V segment lost 1 base, leaving 6 bases of the junction unmatched. CDR3 nucleotide sequence: TGCGCCAGCAGCTTGCAAGCGGGGGAGAGCTCCTACAATGAGCAGTTCTTC. Translating it yields CASSLQAGESSYNEQFF. The full variable domain, in which reference TRBV5-1 and TRBJ2-1 provide the parts outside the CDR3, is KAGVTQTPRYLIKTRGQQVTLSCSPISGHRSVSWYQQTPGQGLQFLFEYFSETQRNKGNFPGRFSGRQFSNSRSEMNVSTLELGDSALYLCASSLQAGESSYNEQFFGPGTRLTVL.

This clone was seen a few times. The gene calls are TRBV28 and TRBJ1-2; TRBD1 matches 8 bases. The CDR3 sequence is 19 residues long. V shed 4 bases and J 2 bases; nucleotides not matched to a gene: 18. CDR1 and CDR2 from the germline V gene are MDHEN and SYDVKM. The CDR3 region is CASSSLYMAGGEENYGYTF. CDR3 nucleotide sequence: TGTGCCAGCAGTTCCCTCTACATGGCAGGGGGCGAGGAAAACTATGGCTACACCTTC.

The CDR3 loop reads CASSFNRDRGDNEQFF. The CDR3 DNA sequence: TGTGCCAGCAGCTTCAACCGGGACAGGGGTGACAATGAGCAGTTCTTC. This chain joins TRBV7-2 and TRBJ2-1; 10 positions agree with TRBD1. The CDR3 has 16 residues. Per germline, CDR1 SGHTA and CDR2 FQGNSA. V was clipped by 3 bases and J by 5 bases; unmatched bases: 7.

The V and J genes are TRBV30 and TRBJ1-4; D remains ambiguous. CDR1 and CDR2 (germline): GTSNPN, SVGIG (reference sequence). The CDR3 is 14 amino acids. V was clipped by 1 base and J by 7 bases, with 13 bases between them. The DNA for the CDR3 is TGTGCCTGGAGTGGAGAAGAGGGTGTTGAAAAACTGTTTTTT. Translated, it gives CAWSGEEGVEKLFF.

The chain links TRBV5-1 to TRBJ2-5; TRBD1 aligns across 10 bases. The CDR3 is 15 residues long. V shed 3 bases, J shed 4 bases, and the junction held 6 bases outside the gene matches. Germline CDR1 reads SGHRS; CDR2 reads YFSETQ. CDR3 DNA sequence: TGCGCCAGCAGCTATAGGACAGGGGGAGTAGAGACCCAGTACTTC. Translation: CASSYRTGGVETQYF.

V and J are TRBV29-1 and TRBJ2-1; D is unresolved. Germline assignment: CDR1 SQVTM and CDR2 ANQGSEA. V was clipped by 7 bases and J by 5 bases, with 15 bases between them. The CDR3 totals 13 residues. CDR3 residues: CSADDGVHNEQFF. The DNA of the CDR3 is TGCAGCGCTGACGACGGAGTTCACAATGAGCAGTTCTTC.

The J gene is TRBJ2-1, the V gene TRBV5-6; 9 bases agree with TRBD1. Germline V lookup: CDR1 SGHDT, CDR2 YYEEEE. J lost 8 bases, V lost 2 bases, and 8 bases had no gene match. The CDR3 consists of 15 residues. The CDR3 DNA reads as TGTGCCAGCAGCTTATCTGGACAGGGGTTCCATGAGCAGTTCTTC. Encoded protein: CASSLSGQGFHEQFF.

A word on this clone: Within the sample, other DNA sequences also encode this same CDR3. This chain uses TRBV30 with TRBJ1-1; possibly TRBD1 for D (5 bases). The V gene lost 1 base and the J gene lost 3 bases, with 9 bases spanning the gap. The CDR3 sequence is 13 residues long. Germline CDR1 is GTSNPN and CDR2 is SVGIG (reference sequence). CDR3 protein: CAWSGGGDTEAFF. CDR3 in DNA: TGTGCCTGGAGTGGAGGAGGGGACACTGAAGCTTTCTTT.

Only one count was recorded for this clone. J is TRBJ1-1 and V is TRBV5-1; 11 bases align to TRBD1. The CDR3 spans 14 residues. Per the germline V gene, CDR1 is SGHRS and CDR2 is YFSETQ. Trimming at V came to 4 bases and at J to 7 bases, leaving 6 bases not matched to a gene. The CDR3 is CASSPDRGRGEAFF. In DNA, the CDR3 is TGCGCCAGCAGCCCGGACAGGGGGCGAGGTGAAGCTTTCTTT.